This record looks at one TCR beta chain sequence and its context. This sequence may be a read error, since a much larger clone differs from it by one base. Here the CDR3 omits its conserved ending phenylalanine or tryptophan, so a read error is the likely source. The donors, healthy Caucasians from Russia, were aged 6 to 90. Donors gave approximately 9.9 milliliters of peripheral blood apiece. Germline V gene data show CDR1 as KGHSH and CDR2 as LQKENI. J gave up 2 bases and V 8 bases, and 9 bases lay outside the gene matches. The CDR3 extends over 14 amino acids. Using a J-beta primer mix together with a sample-barcoded 5' primer, a second PCR was run for roughly 7 to 11 cycles. Every sample returned 2.5 million or more CDR3-containing paired-end reads. TCRdb re-called the 5' RACE reads through MiXCR, storing one row per CDR3 protein. Of fewer than 2,000,000 distinct CDR3 sequences detected, roughly 30% appear once; the ten largest clones hold around 10%.

The data belong to a study of blood T cells in healthy people across ages. Study information: Through template switching, about one barcoded beta molecule was captured per two T cells, as measured in model experiments.

The receptor's source is a woman in her twenties or thirties in good health. The sample was blood. V usage is TRBV18 and J usage is TRBJ2-7; TRBD1 agrees at 7 bases. The CDR3 coding sequence is TGTGCCAGCACGACAGGGCTAACAACCTACGAGCAGTACTGC. Encoded protein: CASTTGLTTYEQYC.